This T cell receptor beta chain was found in a study of T-cell reconstitution after alpha-beta-depleted transplantation in children. TCRbeta library construction was performed incorporating unique molecular identifiers. TCRdb redid the calling of the PCR reads with MiXCR, one entry per CDR3 protein. The table lists about 690,000 distinct CDR3 sequences, 16% of them singletons. This clonotype was detected only a few times. This clonotype originated in a human donor who donated a stem cell graft to a child with acute myeloid leukemia. Sequences were derived from PBMCs from the stem cell graft donor, sampled from the stem cell graft.

The DNA of the CDR3 is TGTGCCAGCAGCGGACATTCCCCCAATGAGCAGTTCTTC. It specifies CASSGHSPNEQFF. The chain carries TRBV7-2 and TRBJ2-1, with D possibly matching TRBD1 (5 bases). V shed 5 bases and J shed 6 bases, with 11 bases lying between them. Germline V CDR1 and CDR2: SGHTA, FQGNSA. CDR3 length: 13 amino acids.